The entry below gives a single T cell receptor (beta chain) sequence along with its context. Its antigen remains unknown. A junction boundary mismatches the germline segment, possibly from a read error. This specimen belongs to a study of siplizumab effects on memory and regulatory T cells. Assay used: immunoSEQ multiplex PCR; TCRdb lists only in-frame clones, some missing. Of roughly 70,000 clones listed, 90% to 95% are singletons. This CDR3 region has 14 residues. From germline, CDR1 is LNHDA and CDR2 SQIVND (reference sequence). Findings of the study overall: It was not possible to assign a naive or memory phenotype to roughly 75-95% of proliferating CD4+ or CD8+ clones.

The clonotype was recovered from a human donor in good health. Specimen: CD8+ T cells sorted from blood. The chain links TRBV19 to TRBJ2-7; 10 positions match TRBD2. CDR3 residues: CASRIAGGPYEQYF. In DNA, the CDR3 is TGTGCCAGTAGGATAGCGGGGGGCCCCTACGAGCAGTACTTC.